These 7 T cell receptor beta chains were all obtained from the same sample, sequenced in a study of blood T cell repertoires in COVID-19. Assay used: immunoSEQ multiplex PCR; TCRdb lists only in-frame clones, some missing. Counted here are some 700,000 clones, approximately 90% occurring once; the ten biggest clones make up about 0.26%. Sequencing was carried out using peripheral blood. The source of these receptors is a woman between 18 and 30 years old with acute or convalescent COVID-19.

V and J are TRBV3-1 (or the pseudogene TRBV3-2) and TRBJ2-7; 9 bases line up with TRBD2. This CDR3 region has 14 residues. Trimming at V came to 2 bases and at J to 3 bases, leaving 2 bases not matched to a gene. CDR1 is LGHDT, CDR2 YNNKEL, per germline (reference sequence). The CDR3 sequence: CASSQLAGLYEQYF. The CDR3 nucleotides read TGTGCCAGCAGCCAACTAGCGGGACTCTACGAGCAGTACTTC.

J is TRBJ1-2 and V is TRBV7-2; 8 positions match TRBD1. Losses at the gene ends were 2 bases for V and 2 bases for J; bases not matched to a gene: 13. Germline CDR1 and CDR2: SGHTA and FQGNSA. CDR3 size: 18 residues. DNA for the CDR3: TGTGCCAGCAGCTTAAGGCTCTACCCGGGACAGGCAAACTATGGCTACACCTTC. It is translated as CASSLRLYPGQANYGYTF.

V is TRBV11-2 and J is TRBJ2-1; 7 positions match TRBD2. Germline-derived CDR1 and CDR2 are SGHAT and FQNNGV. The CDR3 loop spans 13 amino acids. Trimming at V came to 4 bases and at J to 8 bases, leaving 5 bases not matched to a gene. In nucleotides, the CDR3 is TGTGCCAGCAGCTCTCGGGGAGGGCATGAGCAGTTCTTC. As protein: CASSSRGGHEQFF.

CDR3 DNA: TGTGCCAGCAGCCTGGGGCAAGGTGAAGCTTTCTTT. This codes for CASSLGQGEAFF. The J gene is TRBJ1-1, the V gene TRBV7-3; possibly TRBD1 for D (5 bases). Deletions cut 5 bases from V and 7 bases from J, with 11 bases between. This CDR3 is built from 12 residues. From germline, CDR1 is SGHTA and CDR2 FQGTGA.

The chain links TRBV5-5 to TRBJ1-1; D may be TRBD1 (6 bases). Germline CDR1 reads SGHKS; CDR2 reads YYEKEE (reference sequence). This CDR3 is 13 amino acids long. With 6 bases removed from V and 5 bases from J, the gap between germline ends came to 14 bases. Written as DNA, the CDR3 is TGTGCCAGCACCCGAGGGGGAAGGACTGAAGCTTTCTTT. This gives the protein CASTRGGRTEAFF.

For the CDR3, the DNA is TGTGCCAGCAGTTACTCCGGACAGAAAACTAACTATGGCTACACCTTC. This translates into CASSYSGQKTNYGYTF. The rearrangement links TRBV6-5 to TRBJ1-2; D is possibly TRBD1 (6 bases). Trimming shortened V by 0 bases and J by 0 bases, and 11 bases separated the two germline ends. Germline V lookup: CDR1 MNHEY, CDR2 SVGAGI. The CDR3 has 16 amino acids.

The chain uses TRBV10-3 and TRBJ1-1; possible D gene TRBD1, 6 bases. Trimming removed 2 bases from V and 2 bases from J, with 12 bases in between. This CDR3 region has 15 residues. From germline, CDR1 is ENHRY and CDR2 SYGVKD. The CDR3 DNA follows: TGTGCCATCAGTGAGGGACAGAGGGGTAACACTGAAGCTTTCTTT. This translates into CAISEGQRGNTEAFF.